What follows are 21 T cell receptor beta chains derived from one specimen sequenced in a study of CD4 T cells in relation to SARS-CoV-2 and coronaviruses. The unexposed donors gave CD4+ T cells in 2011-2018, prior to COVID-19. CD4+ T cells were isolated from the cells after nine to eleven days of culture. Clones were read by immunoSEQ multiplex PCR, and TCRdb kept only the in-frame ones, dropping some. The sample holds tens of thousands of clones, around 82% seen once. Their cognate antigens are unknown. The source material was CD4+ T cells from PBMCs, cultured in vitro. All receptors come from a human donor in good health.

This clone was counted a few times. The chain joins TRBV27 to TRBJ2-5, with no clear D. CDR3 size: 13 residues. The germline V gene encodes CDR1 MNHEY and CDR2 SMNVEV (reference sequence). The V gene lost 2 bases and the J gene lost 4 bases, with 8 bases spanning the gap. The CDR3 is CASSLTWGETQYF. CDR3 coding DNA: TGTGCCAGCAGTTTAACGTGGGGAGAGACCCAGTACTTC.

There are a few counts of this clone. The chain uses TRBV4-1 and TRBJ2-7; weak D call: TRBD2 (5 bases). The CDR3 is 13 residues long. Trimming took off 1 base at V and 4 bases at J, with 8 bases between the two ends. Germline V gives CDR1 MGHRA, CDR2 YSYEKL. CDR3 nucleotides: TGCGCCAGCAGCCAAGGAGGGCATTACGAGCAGTACTTC. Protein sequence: CASSQGGHYEQYF.

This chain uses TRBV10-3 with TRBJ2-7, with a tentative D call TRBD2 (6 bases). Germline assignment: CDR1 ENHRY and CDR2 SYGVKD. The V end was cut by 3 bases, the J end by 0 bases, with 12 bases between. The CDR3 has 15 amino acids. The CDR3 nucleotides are TGTGCCATCAGTGATGTGAGGGGACTCTCCTACGAGCAGTACTTC. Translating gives CAISDVRGLSYEQYF.

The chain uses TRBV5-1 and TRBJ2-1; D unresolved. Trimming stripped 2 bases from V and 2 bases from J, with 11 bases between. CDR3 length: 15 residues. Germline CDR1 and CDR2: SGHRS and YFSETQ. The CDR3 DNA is TGCGCCAGCAGCTTAACTGGATCGGCCTACAATGAGCAGTTCTTC. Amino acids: CASSLTGSAYNEQFF. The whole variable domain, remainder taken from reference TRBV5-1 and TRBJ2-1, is KAGVTQTPRYLIKTRGQQVTLSCSPISGHRSVSWYQQTPGQGLQFLFEYFSETQRNKGNFPGRFSGRQFSNSRSEMNVSTLELGDSALYLCASSLTGSAYNEQFFGPGTRLTVL.

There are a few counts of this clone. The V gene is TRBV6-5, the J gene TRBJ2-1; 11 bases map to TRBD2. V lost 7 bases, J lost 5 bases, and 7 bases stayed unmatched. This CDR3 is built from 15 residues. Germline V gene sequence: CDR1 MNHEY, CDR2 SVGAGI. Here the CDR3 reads CASTTGTSGDNEQFF. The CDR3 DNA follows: TGTGCCAGCACTACCGGGACTAGCGGTGACAATGAGCAGTTCTTC.

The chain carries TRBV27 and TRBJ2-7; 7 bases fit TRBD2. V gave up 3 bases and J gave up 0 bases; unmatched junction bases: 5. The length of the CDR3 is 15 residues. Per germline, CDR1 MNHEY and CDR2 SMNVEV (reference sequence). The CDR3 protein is CASSLAGVGSYEQYF. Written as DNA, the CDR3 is TGTGCCAGCAGTTTGGCGGGGGTCGGCTCCTACGAGCAGTACTTC.

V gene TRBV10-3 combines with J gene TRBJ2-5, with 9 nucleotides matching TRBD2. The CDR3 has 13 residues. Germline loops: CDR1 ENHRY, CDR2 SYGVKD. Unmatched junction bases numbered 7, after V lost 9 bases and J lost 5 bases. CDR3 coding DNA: TGTGCCATTGGGACTAGCCCAGAGGAGACCCAGTACTTC. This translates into CAIGTSPEETQYF.

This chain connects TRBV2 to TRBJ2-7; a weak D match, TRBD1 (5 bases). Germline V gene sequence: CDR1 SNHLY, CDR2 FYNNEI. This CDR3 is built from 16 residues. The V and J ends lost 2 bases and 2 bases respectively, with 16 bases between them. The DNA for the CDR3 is TGTGCCAGCAGTGAATTCATCGGGCAGGACACCTACGAGCAGTACTTC. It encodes CASSEFIGQDTYEQYF.

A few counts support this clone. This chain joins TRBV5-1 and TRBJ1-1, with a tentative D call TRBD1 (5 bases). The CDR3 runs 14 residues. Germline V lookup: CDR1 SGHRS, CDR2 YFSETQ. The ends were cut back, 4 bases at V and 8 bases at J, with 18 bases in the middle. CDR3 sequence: CASSLSRASVEAFF. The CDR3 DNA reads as TGCGCCAGCAGCCTTTCCAGGGCCTCGGTCGAAGCTTTCTTT.

The CDR3 reads CATSDESGSLDTQYF. CDR3 coding DNA: TGTGCCACCAGTGATGAAAGCGGGAGCCTAGATACGCAGTATTTT. The V gene is TRBV24-1, the J gene TRBJ2-3; 8 nucleotides align to TRBD2. Trimming removed 3 bases from V and 5 bases from J; junction bases left unmatched: 6. In germline, CDR1 is KGHDR, CDR2 SFDVKD. The length of the CDR3 is 15 residues.

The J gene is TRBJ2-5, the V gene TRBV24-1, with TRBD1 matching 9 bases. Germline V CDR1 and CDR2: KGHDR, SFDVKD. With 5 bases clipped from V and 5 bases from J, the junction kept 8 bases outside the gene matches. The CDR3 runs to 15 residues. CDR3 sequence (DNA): TGTGCCACCAGTGCTACCGGGACAGGGAAGGAGACCCAGTACTTC. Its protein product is CATSATGTGKETQYF.

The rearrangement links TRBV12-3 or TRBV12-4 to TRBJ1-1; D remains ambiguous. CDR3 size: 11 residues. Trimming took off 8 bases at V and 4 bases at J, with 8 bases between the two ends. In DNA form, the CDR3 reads TGTGCCAGCTTGGGATTCACTGAAGCTTTCTTT. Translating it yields CASLGFTEAFF.

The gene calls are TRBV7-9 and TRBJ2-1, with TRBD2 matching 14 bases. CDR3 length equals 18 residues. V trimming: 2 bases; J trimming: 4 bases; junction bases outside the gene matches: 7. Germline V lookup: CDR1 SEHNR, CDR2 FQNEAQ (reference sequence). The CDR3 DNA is TGTGCCAGCAGCTTATTGAGCCGACTAGCGGGAGGGTACAATGAGCAGTTCTTC. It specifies CASSLLSRLAGGYNEQFF.

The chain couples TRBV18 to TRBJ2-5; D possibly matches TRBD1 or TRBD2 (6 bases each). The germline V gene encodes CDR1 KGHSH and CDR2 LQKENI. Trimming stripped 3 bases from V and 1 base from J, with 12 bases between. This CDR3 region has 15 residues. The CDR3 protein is CASSPRDTAQETQYF. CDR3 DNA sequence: TGTGCCAGCTCACCGCGGGACACTGCCCAAGAGACCCAGTACTTC.

The CDR3 DNA reads TGTGCCTGGAGTGTAAGAGGGGCTGGCGAGACCCAGTACTTC. Residues: CAWSVRGAGETQYF. The gene calls are TRBV30 and TRBJ2-5; D may be TRBD1 or TRBD2 (5 bases each). The germline V gene encodes CDR1 GTSNPN and CDR2 SVGIG (reference sequence). This CDR3 is built from 14 residues. Trimming pared 0 bases from V and 5 bases from J, leaving 13 bases between.

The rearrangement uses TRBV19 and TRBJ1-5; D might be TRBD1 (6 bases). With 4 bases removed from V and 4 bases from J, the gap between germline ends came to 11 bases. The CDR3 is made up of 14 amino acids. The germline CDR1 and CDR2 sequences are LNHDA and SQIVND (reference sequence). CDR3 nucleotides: TGTGCCAGTAGTAAAGGGGGGGGGAATCAGCCCCAGCATTTT. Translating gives CASSKGGGNQPQHF.

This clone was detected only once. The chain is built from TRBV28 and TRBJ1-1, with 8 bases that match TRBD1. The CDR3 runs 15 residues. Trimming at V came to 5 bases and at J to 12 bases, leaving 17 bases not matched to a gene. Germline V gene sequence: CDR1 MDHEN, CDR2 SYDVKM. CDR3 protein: CASSLPQGALSWSFF. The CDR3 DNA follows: TGTGCCAGCAGTCTACCCCAGGGGGCGCTTTCGTGGTCTTTCTTT.

This CDR3 reads CASSQVAADNSPLHF. As DNA, the CDR3 is TGTGCCAGCAGCCAAGTGGCAGCAGATAATTCACCCCTCCACTTT. J is TRBJ1-6 and V is TRBV3-1 (or the pseudogene TRBV3-2); D not resolved. V was clipped by 1 base and J by 5 bases, with 9 bases between them. CDR3 length equals 15 residues. The germline V gene encodes CDR1 LGHDT and CDR2 YNNKEL (reference sequence).

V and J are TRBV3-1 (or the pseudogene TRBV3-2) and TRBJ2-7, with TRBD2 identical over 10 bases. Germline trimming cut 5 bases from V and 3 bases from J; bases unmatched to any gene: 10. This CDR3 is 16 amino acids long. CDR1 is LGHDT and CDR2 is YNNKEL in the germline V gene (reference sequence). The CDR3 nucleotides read TGTGCCAGCAGCTTAGGAGCGGGAGGGCCGGACTACGAGCAGTACTTC. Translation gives CASSLGAGGPDYEQYF.

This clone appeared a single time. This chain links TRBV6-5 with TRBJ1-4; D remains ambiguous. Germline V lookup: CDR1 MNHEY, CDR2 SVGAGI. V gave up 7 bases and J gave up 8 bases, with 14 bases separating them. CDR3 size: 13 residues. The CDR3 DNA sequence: TGTGCCAGCACCGTCGGAGCTTGGGAAAAACTGTTTTTT. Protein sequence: CASTVGAWEKLFF.

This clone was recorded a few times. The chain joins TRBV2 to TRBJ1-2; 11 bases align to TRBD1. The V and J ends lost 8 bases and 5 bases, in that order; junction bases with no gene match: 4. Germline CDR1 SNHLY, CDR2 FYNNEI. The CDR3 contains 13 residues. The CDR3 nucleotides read TGTGCCAGCGCAGGACAGGGGGCTTATGGCTACACCTTC. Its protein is CASAGQGAYGYTF.